The TCR beta chain under discussion was sequenced for a study of beta chain features in type 1 diabetes. On the study more broadly: Age and gender were similar between patients and healthy donors, as were cell yields. Study results and caveats: Among type 1 diabetes patients, VDJ junctions had fewer insertions and more deletions. Shorter TCRB CDR3s, moderately but significantly so, were found in Type 1 diabetes patients in all four CD4+ subsets.

CDR3 length: 15 amino acids. V lost 6 bases and J 6 bases, leaving 23 bases between the germline ends. Germline lookup yields CDR1 SQVTM and CDR2 ANQGSEA. Every isolated RNA sample was fully reverse transcribed, so sequencing captured expressed TCRB transcripts. Read counts averaged around 4 million for samples of naive, central memory and regulatory T cells. The data were produced by immunoSEQ multiplex PCR, yet TCRdb's version contains in-frame clones alone and is incomplete. Among 300,000 to 350,000 clones listed, around 9.7% were seen once. This clone was recorded many times. Its target is not known.

The sample consisted of central memory CD4+ T cells from blood. This chain links TRBV29-1 with TRBJ1-1; D call uncertain. The source of this sequence is a man aged 25-45 years with type 1 diabetes. CDR3 protein: CSVEDGSMGRPEAFF. The CDR3, as DNA: TGCAGCGTGGAGGATGGCAGTATGGGGAGGCCTGAAGCTTTCTTT.